The 26 T cell receptor beta chains in this list originate from one sample, sequenced in a study of T cell repertoires in aging, cancer and after chemotherapy. Peripheral blood genomic DNA, not sorted cells or RNA, was the template. Multiplex touch-down PCR with TRB-A/B primers amplified rearranged V-D-J TRB sequences. Each CDR3 protein gets one entry after TCRdb re-called the multiplex PCR reads with MiXCR. Of about 2,300 distinct CDR3 sequences detected, under 45% appear once; the ten largest clones hold 30% to 40%. Sequenced: blood. These receptors all stem from a human donor with a solid tumor.

The rearrangement links TRBV5-6 to TRBJ2-5, with D uncertain. Germline CDR1 is SGHDT and CDR2 is YYEEEE. This CDR3 spans 13 amino acids. Trimming stripped 4 bases from V and 4 bases from J, with 11 bases between. As DNA, the CDR3 is TGTGCCAGCAGCAACCGGGCGCGAGAGACCCAGTACTTC. It encodes CASSNRARETQYF.

The chain has TRBV30 and TRBJ1-1; D remains unclear. V was clipped by 2 bases and J by 8 bases, with 12 bases between them. The CDR3 sequence is 12 residues long. CDR1 is GTSNPN, CDR2 SVGIG, per germline (reference sequence). This CDR3 reads CAWSSTWGEAFF. The CDR3 nucleotides are TGTGCCTGGAGTTCCACATGGGGAGAAGCTTTCTTT.

This rearrangement joins TRBV6-5 to TRBJ2-1; TRBD1 or TRBD2 may be the D gene (5 bases each). The CDR3 has 14 amino acids. Germline lookup yields CDR1 MNHEY and CDR2 SVGAGI. V was pared by 4 bases and J by 5 bases, with 12 bases between. The DNA of the CDR3 is TGTGCCAGCAGTTCCGGGGACGTTAACAATGAGCAGTTCTTC. Protein sequence: CASSSGDVNNEQFF.

This chain uses TRBV7-9 with TRBJ1-6; D is perhaps TRBD1 (5 bases). CDR1 and CDR2 (germline): SEHNR, FQNEAQ (reference sequence). The V and J ends lost 5 bases and 9 bases respectively, with 14 bases between them. There are 14 residues in the CDR3. CDR3 nucleotides: TGTGCCAGCAGCCCGGCGGGGGGGGGTTCACCCCTCCACTTT. Protein: CASSPAGGGSPLHF.

This chain joins TRBV19 and TRBJ1-2; TRBD1 agrees at 8 bases. CDR1 is LNHDA, CDR2 SQIVND, per germline (reference sequence). This CDR3 is 13 amino acids long. J was trimmed by 2 bases and V by 4 bases; bases with no gene match: 0. The CDR3 DNA reads as TGTGCCAGTAGTAGGACAGGGAACTATGGCTACACCTTC. Translating it yields CASSRTGNYGYTF.

The chain is built from TRBV29-1 and TRBJ2-1; tentatively, D is TRBD2 (6 bases). Trimming removed 4 bases at V and 4 bases at J, with 11 bases between. The CDR3 consists of 13 residues. In germline, CDR1 is SQVTM, CDR2 ANQGSEA. The CDR3 protein is CSVVPSGYNEQFF. For the CDR3, the DNA is TGCAGCGTTGTCCCGAGCGGGTACAATGAGCAGTTCTTC.

In its sample, this clonotype ranks as medium-sized (0.01 to 0.1%). V and J are TRBV6-1 and TRBJ1-5; D is ambiguous. Trimming left V 4 bases short and J 7 bases short, with 5 bases between. The V gene's germline CDR1 is MNHNS and CDR2 SASEGT. This CDR3 comprises 11 residues. This CDR3 is CASSAQQPQHF. The CDR3 coding sequence is TGTGCCAGCAGTGCCCAGCAGCCCCAGCATTTT.

The chain links TRBV11-2 to TRBJ2-5; the D gene is possibly TRBD1 (6 bases). CDR3 length: 16 amino acids. The V end was cut by 5 bases, the J end by 5 bases, with 21 bases between. Germline-derived CDR1 and CDR2 are SGHAT and FQNNGV. CDR3 bases: TGTGCCAGCAGCACGGGACACCGGACCAACTACGAGACCCAGTACTTC. Protein: CASSTGHRTNYETQYF.

The chain recombines TRBV28 with TRBJ1-5; 9 bases match TRBD1. This CDR3 is built from 15 residues. Trimming at V came to 6 bases and at J to 4 bases, leaving 7 bases not matched to a gene. The V gene's germline CDR1 is MDHEN and CDR2 SYDVKM. CDR3 DNA sequence: TGTGCCAGCAGACAGGGGGCTTATTCGAATCAGCCCCAGCATTTT. Its protein product is CASRQGAYSNQPQHF.

This chain uses TRBV30 with TRBJ1-3, with unresolved D. Trimming removed 5 bases from V and 3 bases from J, with 14 bases in between. This CDR3 has 14 amino acids. Looked up from germline, CDR1 is GTSNPN and CDR2 is SVGIG (reference sequence). The CDR3 region is CAWADTGFGNTIYF. The DNA for the CDR3 is TGTGCCTGGGCCGACACGGGCTTTGGAAACACCATATATTTT.

The chain links TRBV12-3 or TRBV12-4 to TRBJ1-3; D not resolved. The CDR3 sequence is 14 residues long. Trimming removed 6 bases at V and 0 bases at J, with 9 bases between. The CDR3 spells CASRRAASGNTIYF. The CDR3 DNA is TGTGCCAGCAGGCGGGCCGCCTCTGGAAACACCATATATTTT.

This clonotype occurred a few times. The chain is built from TRBV12-3 or TRBV12-4 and TRBJ1-5; no clear D gene. V was trimmed by 6 bases and J by 4 bases, leaving 10 bases between them. CDR3 length: 13 amino acids. The CDR3 region is CASRWALNQPQHF. The CDR3, as DNA: TGTGCCAGCAGGTGGGCGCTTAATCAGCCCCAGCATTTT.

This clonotype showed up just a few times. The chain uses TRBV6-5 and TRBJ1-1; the match to TRBD1 covers 7 bases. Germline CDR1 is MNHEY and CDR2 is SVGAGI. The length of the CDR3 is 14 residues. V dropped 9 bases and J dropped 3; count of bases not matched to a gene: 10. CDR3 residues: CARAGDTGDTEAFF. DNA for the CDR3: TGTGCCAGGGCGGGGGACACAGGGGACACTGAAGCTTTCTTT.

The chain has TRBV6-1 and TRBJ2-1; possible D gene TRBD1, 6 bases. Trimming pared 5 bases from V and 9 bases from J, leaving 11 bases between. Germline V lookup: CDR1 MNHNS, CDR2 SASEGT. The CDR3 is 12 amino acids. CDR3: CASSRQVVEQFF. CDR3 DNA sequence: TGTGCCAGCAGTAGACAGGTTGTTGAGCAGTTCTTC.

This clonotype was recorded a few times. This chain uses TRBV7-9 with TRBJ1-2; D is uncertain. V was clipped by 6 bases and J by 8 bases, with 13 bases between them. This CDR3 region has 12 residues. The germline gives CDR1 SEHNR, CDR2 FQNEAQ (reference sequence). The CDR3 sequence is CASSPGGWGYTF. In DNA form, the CDR3 reads TGTGCCAGCAGTCCCGGTGGTTGGGGCTACACCTTC.

This clonotype is medium-sized by share. The CDR3 loop reads CASSIQGANYGYTF. The CDR3 coding sequence is TGTGCCAGCAGTATACAGGGGGCCAACTATGGCTACACCTTC. This sequence joins TRBV27 and TRBJ1-2, with TRBD1 matching over 9 bases. Losses at the gene ends were 5 bases for V and 2 bases for J; bases not matched to a gene: 3. The CDR3 loop spans 14 amino acids. Germline values: CDR1 MNHEY, CDR2 SMNVEV (reference sequence).

The rearrangement joins TRBV7-6 to TRBJ2-7, with D unresolved. V was trimmed by 4 bases and J by 3 bases, leaving 10 bases between them. Looked up from germline, CDR1 is SGHVS and CDR2 is FNYEAQ. The CDR3 runs 13 residues. This chain's CDR3 is CASSSGGGYEQYF. DNA of the CDR3: TGTGCCAGCAGCTCCGGCGGCGGCTACGAGCAGTACTTC.

The chain is built from TRBV20-1 and TRBJ2-1; D unclear. The V end was cut by 1 base, the J end by 3 bases, with 10 bases between. The germline gives CDR1 DFQATT, CDR2 SNEGSKA (reference sequence). The CDR3 has 14 residues. CDR3 in DNA: TGCAGTGCTAGAGGCCTTGCCGACTACAATGAGCAGTTCTTC. Residues: CSARGLADYNEQFF.

This clonotype came up a few times. The chain carries TRBV7-2 and TRBJ2-7; D call uncertain. This CDR3 is built from 13 residues. Looked up from germline, CDR1 is SGHTA and CDR2 is FQGNSA. V lost 5 bases to trimming and J lost 2 bases, with 10 bases between them. CDR3 nucleotides: TGTGCCAGCAGCGTGACGGTCACCTACGAGCAGTACTTC. Residues: CASSVTVTYEQYF.

The chain links TRBV30 to TRBJ2-7; possibly TRBD2 for D (5 bases). The CDR3 covers 15 residues. CDR1 is GTSNPN and CDR2 is SVGIG in the germline V gene (reference sequence). The V end lost 4 bases, the J end lost 3 bases, and 19 bases lay between the germline ends. CDR3 nucleotides: TGTGCCTGGAACCCAAGCGGCAGCCCCTTCTACGAGCAGTACTTC. Its protein product is CAWNPSGSPFYEQYF.

This clonotype was observed a few times. J is TRBJ2-1 and V is TRBV29-1, with 10 nucleotides matching TRBD1. With 8 bases clipped from V and 9 bases from J, the junction kept 7 bases outside the gene matches. CDR3 length: 12 amino acids. The germline gives CDR1 SQVTM, CDR2 ANQGSEA. The CDR3: CSSEGQGLEQFF. The CDR3 DNA is TGCAGCAGCGAGGGACAGGGGCTTGAGCAGTTCTTC.

In its sample, this clonotype was seen a few times. This chain connects TRBV7-2 to TRBJ2-3, with D perhaps matching TRBD2 (6 bases). CDR3 size: 16 residues. V was cut by 2 bases and J by 0 bases, with 12 bases left in between. CDR1 SGHTA and CDR2 FQGNSA come from the germline V gene. CDR3 in amino acids: CASSLWGGESTDTQYF. The DNA for the CDR3 is TGTGCCAGCAGCTTATGGGGCGGGGAAAGCACAGATACGCAGTATTTT.

The gene calls are TRBV6-6 and TRBJ1-1, with D tentatively TRBD1 (5 bases). The CDR3 length is 16 residues. The germline V gene has CDR1 MNHNY and CDR2 SVGAGI (reference sequence). The V and J ends lost 5 bases and 9 bases respectively, with 25 bases between them. In nucleotides, the CDR3 is TGTGCCAGCAGTCTGACGAACCCAACAAGTTCAGGGCAAGCTTTCTTT. It translates to CASSLTNPTSSGQAFF.

Concerning this clonotype itself: This may arise from a read error, as a much more abundant clone is one base away. The rearrangement joins TRBV29-1 to TRBJ2-2; D is unresolved. This CDR3 is built from 14 residues. The germline V and J ends were trimmed by 5 bases and 1 base, with 11 bases remaining between them. Germline CDR1 is SQVTM and CDR2 is ANQGSEA. The CDR3 loop reads CSVQLARNTGELFF. In DNA, the CDR3 is TGCAGCGTTCAATTAGCAAGGAACACCGGGGAGCTGTTTTTT.

The sample holds a few counts of this clonotype. The chain joins TRBV30 to TRBJ1-2, with TRBD1 as a possible D gene (6 bases). The V gene's germline CDR1 is GTSNPN and CDR2 SVGIG (reference sequence). The germline V and J ends were trimmed by 7 bases and 4 bases, with 19 bases remaining between them. The CDR3 extends over 14 amino acids. The CDR3 region is CALLYREGSYGYTF. The CDR3 DNA reads TGTGCCTTGCTCTACAGGGAGGGCAGCTATGGCTACACCTTC.

This clonotype was recorded a few times. This chain uses TRBV5-6 with TRBJ2-2; D remains ambiguous. Germline V CDR1 and CDR2: SGHDT, YYEEEE. The CDR3 is 17 amino acids. Deletions cut 4 bases from V and 0 bases from J, with 16 bases between. CDR3: CASSLHLSASNTGELFF. CDR3 in DNA: TGTGCCAGCAGCCTACATCTTTCGGCCTCGAACACCGGGGAGCTGTTTTTT.